These T cell receptor beta chains were read from a single sample in a study of response to subunit inactivated influenza vaccine. TCRdb called the RT-PCR reads again in MiXCR, with one record for every CDR3 protein. The table lists some 570,000 distinct CDR3 sequences, approximately 10% of them singletons. Another study also made use of these data, one on T cells expressing NK-cell markers.

This sample comprised PBMCs from blood, obtained on the day of vaccination. The receptors were sampled from a man between 45 and 60 years old who received an inactivated influenza vaccine. Both conserved end residues are trimmed from each CDR3.

J gene	V gene	CDR3 protein
TRBJ1-5	TRBV20-1	SARSTRQPQH
TRBJ2-5	TRBV20-1	SARDRVASSETQY
TRBJ2-7	TRBV6-1	ASPRTGFTYEQY
TRBJ2-2	TRBV30	AWSVLMIGGTGELF
TRBJ2-2	TRBV28	ASSSPLGQGSNTGELF
TRBJ1-1	TRBV5-1	ASSFTGMGTEAF
TRBJ2-5	TRBV21-1	ARSKRGQQETQY
TRBJ2-1	TRBV20-1	SARTTGTRYNEQF
TRBJ1-3	TRBV28	ASSPNGDSGNTIY
TRBJ1-1	TRBV15	ATSSSPDRVGMNTEAF
TRBJ1-1	TRBV10-3	AISDRVRGTEAF
TRBJ1-5	TRBV20-1	SARIGRGGSNQPQH
TRBJ2-1	TRBV11-1	ASSKSSEPYNEQF
TRBJ1-1	TRBV20-1	SASWFMNTEAF
TRBJ2-3	TRBV2	ASRQDTTDTQY